The 23 T cell receptor beta chains reported below all come from one sample, sequenced in a study of beta chain features in type 1 diabetes. Study findings and constraints: Researchers report that Type 1 diabetes patients had moderately but significantly shorter TCRB CDR3s across all four CD4+ subsets.

Since all of the isolated RNA was reverse transcribed, expressed TCRB transcripts were what got sequenced. Using immunoSEQ multiplex PCR, the repertoire was profiled, and TCRdb retains in-frame clones only, with some absent. The sample contains approximately 600,000 clones, about an eighth of which appear only once. These TCRs are of unknown antigen specificity. The sample taken for sequencing was naive CD4+ T cells from blood. Receptor source: a man under 40 with type 1 diabetes.

The chain combines TRBV30 with TRBJ1-5; D is undetermined. Germline-derived CDR1 and CDR2 are GTSNPN and SVGIG (reference sequence). This CDR3 comprises 13 residues. Trimming pared 2 bases from V and 6 bases from J, leaving 11 bases between. Written as DNA, the CDR3 is TGTGCCTGGAGTCAGAGGGAAAGTCAGCCCCAGCATTTT. Protein sequence: CAWSQRESQPQHF.

This clone was detected only a few times. This chain links TRBV28 with TRBJ1-4, with D unclear. CDR3 length equals 11 residues. Germline V gene lookup returns CDR1 MDHEN and CDR2 SYDVKM. Trimming left V 4 bases short and J 8 bases short, with 5 bases between. Here the CDR3 reads CASSSPEKLFF. CDR3 coding DNA: TGTGCCAGCAGTTCCCCAGAAAAACTGTTTTTT.

Notes on this clone: This sample also contains other DNA sequences that code for the same CDR3. The genes are TRBV5-1 and TRBJ1-2, with a tentative D call TRBD1 (6 bases). Germline-derived CDR1 and CDR2 are SGHRS and YFSETQ. The length of the CDR3 is 13 residues. V dropped 0 bases and J dropped 3 bases, with 6 bases sitting between them. In nucleotides, the CDR3 is TGCGCCAGCAGCTTGGCAGGGGACTATGGCTACACCTTC. Amino acids: CASSLAGDYGYTF.

The chain carries TRBV7-9 and TRBJ2-1, with D perhaps TRBD1 or TRBD2 (6 bases each). The V end was cut by 7 bases, the J end by 1 base, with 20 bases between. Germline V gene lookup returns CDR1 SEHNR and CDR2 FQNEAQ (reference sequence). The CDR3 loop spans 17 amino acids. CDR3 coding DNA: TGTGCCAGCAACGTTAGGGGGGAAGGGTCGTCCTACAATGAGCAGTTCTTC. Amino acid sequence: CASNVRGEGSSYNEQFF.

The chain links TRBV6-5 to TRBJ2-7; D may match TRBD1 or TRBD2 (6 bases each). The CDR3 spans 15 residues. Germline loops: CDR1 MNHEY, CDR2 SVGAGI. V dropped 5 bases and J dropped 7 bases, with 21 bases sitting between them. CDR3 in amino acids: CASSLGGYQIREQYF. The CDR3 DNA follows: TGTGCCAGCAGTCTAGGGGGGTACCAAATAAGGGAGCAGTACTTC.

The V call is TRBV9, the J call TRBJ1-1; no definite D call. This CDR3 spans 15 amino acids. CDR1 and CDR2 (germline): SGDLS, YYNGEE. V was trimmed by 4 bases and J by 2 bases, leaving 15 bases between them. The CDR3 region is CASSTEARFNTEAFF. In DNA, the CDR3 is TGTGCCAGCAGCACCGAGGCCCGGTTCAACACTGAAGCTTTCTTT.

The chain couples TRBV5-6 to TRBJ1-5, with 9 bases lining up with TRBD1. CDR3 size: 17 residues. V shed 0 bases, J shed 0 bases, and the junction held 4 bases outside the gene matches. Germline CDR1 reads SGHDT; CDR2 reads YYEEEE. DNA for the CDR3: TGTGCCAGCAGCTTGGGACAGGGGGGCTATAGCAATCAGCCCCAGCATTTT. Its translation is CASSLGQGGYSNQPQHF.

For this clone: The junction does not match germline at one end; this may be a read error. The chain carries TRBV6-1 and TRBJ2-7, with 10 bases lining up with TRBD1. This CDR3 contains 16 residues. Germline values: CDR1 MNHNS, CDR2 SASEGT. CDR3 DNA: TGTGCCAGCACTGAACAACCGGGACAGGGGCCCGCGGAGCAGTACTTC. Protein product: CASTEQPGQGPAEQYF.

This clone has just a few counts. The rearrangement joins TRBV7-9 to TRBJ2-1; 9 bases are shared with TRBD1. The CDR3 extends over 16 amino acids. J lost 3 bases, V lost 3 bases, and 6 bases had no gene match. Germline loops: CDR1 SEHNR, CDR2 FQNEAQ (reference sequence). The CDR3 here is CASSLPQGAVYNEQFF. The CDR3, as DNA: TGTGCCAGCAGCTTGCCACAGGGGGCGGTCTACAATGAGCAGTTCTTC.

The rearrangement joins TRBV7-6 to TRBJ2-7; 8 bases agree with TRBD1. Germline CDR1 is SGHVS and CDR2 is FNYEAQ. This CDR3 comprises 16 residues. V dropped 3 bases and J dropped 6; count of bases not matched to a gene: 13. In DNA form, the CDR3 reads TGTGCCAGCAGCTTTAGTTCCGGGACAGGAGGAGGCGAGCAGTACTTC. Its translation: CASSFSSGTGGGEQYF.

J is TRBJ2-5 and V is TRBV5-1; the D gene could be TRBD1 or TRBD2 (5 bases each). The CDR3 contains 14 residues. Trimming left V 4 bases short and J 1 base short, with 11 bases between. The V gene's germline CDR1 is SGHRS and CDR2 YFSETQ. In DNA, the CDR3 is TGCGCCAGCAGCCTGGGACCGTTCCAAGAGACCCAGTACTTC. The encoded protein is CASSLGPFQETQYF.

This rearrangement joins TRBV19 to TRBJ2-5, with TRBD1 identical over 10 bases. The J call is uncertain, as TRBJ2-7 better fits the DNA end. In germline, CDR1 is LNHDA, CDR2 SQIVND (reference sequence). The CDR3 is made up of 13 amino acids. The CDR3 here is CASGGQGSYEQYF. The CDR3, as DNA: TGTGCCAGTGGGGGACAGGGGTCCTACGAGCAGTACTTC.

The chain joins TRBV7-2 to TRBJ1-2; D unclear. The CDR3 is 15 residues long. The V gene's germline CDR1 is SGHTA and CDR2 FQGNSA. Trimming stripped 5 bases from V and 4 bases from J, with 17 bases between. Here the CDR3 DNA reads TGTGCCAGCAGCCCAGGCTCAGCGGTTACCTATGGCTACACCTTC. The encoded protein is CASSPGSAVTYGYTF.

The chain uses TRBV29-1 and TRBJ2-1; possibly TRBD1 for D (6 bases). The CDR3 runs 16 residues. The V end lost 2 bases, the J end lost 7 bases, and 21 bases lay between the germline ends. Germline V gene lookup returns CDR1 SQVTM and CDR2 ANQGSEA. CDR3 sequence: CSVEWARGLVGNEQFF. The CDR3 bases are TGCAGCGTTGAATGGGCCAGGGGTCTTGTGGGAAATGAGCAGTTCTTC.

This clone has more than one count but fewer than ten. The rearrangement links TRBV6-5 to TRBJ2-3; D unresolved. This CDR3 has 15 residues. Per germline, CDR1 MNHEY and CDR2 SVGAGI. V was clipped by 6 bases and J by 1 base, with 14 bases between them. CDR3 region: CASSPNSAGTDTQYF. The CDR3 nucleotides are TGTGCCAGCAGCCCCAACAGCGCGGGCACAGATACGCAGTATTTT.

This clone was observed a few times. CDR3 residues: CASTPSGLNTGELFF. In nucleotides, the CDR3 is TGTGCCAGCACCCCCTCCGGACTGAACACCGGGGAGCTGTTTTTT. The rearrangement uses TRBV28 and TRBJ2-2; perhaps TRBD2 as D (5 bases). V was cut by 7 bases and J by 1 base, with 13 bases left in between. CDR3 size: 15 residues. Germline CDR1 is MDHEN and CDR2 is SYDVKM.

The V call is TRBV7-2, the J call TRBJ2-2; TRBD1 matches at 7 bases. The CDR3 extends over 15 amino acids. V was pared by 3 bases and J by 3 bases, with 4 bases of the junction left unmatched. Germline loops: CDR1 SGHTA, CDR2 FQGNSA. CDR3 protein: CASSFRDSYTGELFF. The CDR3 DNA sequence: TGTGCCAGCAGCTTCCGGGACAGCTACACCGGGGAGCTGTTTTTT.

This chain connects TRBV28 to TRBJ1-5; D ambiguous. CDR1 and CDR2 (germline): MDHEN, SYDVKM. Deletions cut 6 bases from V and 9 bases from J, with 15 bases between. The length of the CDR3 is 13 residues. In nucleotides, the CDR3 is TGTGCCAGCAGGTCGGAGGGTTGGGCGCCCCAGCATTTT. Its protein product is CASRSEGWAPQHF.

This clone turned up a few times. This chain links TRBV7-9 with TRBJ1-1; D not certain. The CDR3 consists of 14 residues. CDR1 SEHNR and CDR2 FQNEAQ come from the germline V gene (reference sequence). The V end lost 3 bases, the J end lost 6 bases, and 14 bases lay between the germline ends. The CDR3 coding sequence is TGTGCCAGCAGCTTGATCTCTAGGGAGGCTGAAGCTTTCTTT. Its protein product is CASSLISREAEAFF.

The chain uses TRBV19 and TRBJ1-5, with D possibly matching TRBD1 (5 bases). The CDR3 consists of 14 residues. Germline V CDR1 and CDR2: LNHDA, SQIVND (reference sequence). The V gene lost 3 bases and the J gene lost 7 bases, with 13 bases spanning the gap. DNA for the CDR3: TGTGCCAGTAGTATCATCCGACGGGGCCAGCCCCAGCATTTT. Translated: CASSIIRRGQPQHF. The full variable domain, with the rest looked up from reference TRBV19 and TRBJ1-5, is DGGITQSPKYLFRKEGQNVTLSCEQNLNHDAMYWYRQDPGQGLRLIYYSQIVNDFQKGDIAEGYSVSREKKESFPLTVTSAQKNPTAFYLCASSIIRRGQPQHFGDGTRLSIL.

This clone turned up a few times. The rearrangement joins TRBV14 to TRBJ2-2; D could derive from TRBD1 or TRBD2 (6 bases each). The CDR3 runs to 15 residues. Germline V CDR1 and CDR2: SGHDN, FVKESK. Trimming left V 1 base short and J 4 bases short, with 10 bases between. DNA of the CDR3: TGTGCCAGCAGCCAAGCCAGGGGAGGCACCGGGGAGCTGTTTTTT. Translation gives CASSQARGGTGELFF.

The rearrangement uses TRBV25-1 and TRBJ1-2, with unresolved D. Trimming pared 5 bases from V and 4 bases from J, leaving 11 bases between. From germline, CDR1 is MGHDK and CDR2 SYGVNS. The CDR3 spans 13 residues. The CDR3 DNA follows: TGTGCCAGCAGTCCCAGGTGGGCCTATGGCTACACCTTC. Translation gives CASSPRWAYGYTF.

This clone was seen more than once but under ten times. This chain connects TRBV29-1 to TRBJ2-3; 10 nucleotides agree with TRBD1. This CDR3 spans 14 amino acids. Germline loops: CDR1 SQVTM, CDR2 ANQGSEA. V was clipped by 3 bases and J by 2 bases; unmatched bases: 2. This CDR3 reads CSVETGGPTDTQYF. As DNA, the CDR3 is TGCAGCGTTGAGACAGGGGGCCCCACAGATACGCAGTATTTT.